Shown below are 20 T cell receptor beta chains from a single sample sequenced in a study of shared clonotypes between healthy human individuals. The assay was immunoSEQ multiplex PCR, and TCRdb's table has in-frame clones only and misses some. The sample lists 950,000 to 1,200,000 clones, roughly 80% seen once, with 0.89% in the top ten. Material for sequencing was memory CD4+ T cells from PBMCs. Subset of the sample: CD45RA-negative fraction. The receptors here all came from a young man in good health. Some clones in this sample may be carry-over from other donors' samples.

The chain uses TRBV7-2 and TRBJ2-1, with 13 bases that match TRBD2. Germline V CDR1 and CDR2: SGHTA, FQGNSA. This CDR3 is 16 amino acids long. J was trimmed by 7 bases and V by 3 bases; bases with no gene match: 6. DNA for the CDR3: TGTGCCAGCAGCTTCCCGGGACTAGCGGGGCAAAATGAGCAGTTCTTC. It specifies CASSFPGLAGQNEQFF.

This clone was observed a handful of times. This chain joins TRBV28 and TRBJ1-1, with 11 bases matching TRBD1. Germline CDR1 is MDHEN and CDR2 is SYDVKM. The CDR3 has 15 amino acids. After removal of 4 bases from V and 5 bases from J, the junction contained 6 bases not matched to a gene. CDR3 nucleotides: TGTGCCAGCAGTTCGTGGACAGGGGGCTCGACTGAAGCTTTCTTT. Amino acid sequence: CASSSWTGGSTEAFF.

With regard to this clone: Other DNA sequences in the sample encode the same CDR3. J is TRBJ2-3 and V is TRBV9; D call uncertain. The V end was cut by 0 bases, the J end by 2 bases, with 7 bases between. The germline gives CDR1 SGDLS, CDR2 YYNGEE. The CDR3 is 14 amino acids. DNA of the CDR3: TGTGCCAGCAGCGTAGATGCTTTCACAGATACGCAGTATTTT. It is translated as CASSVDAFTDTQYF.

The J gene is TRBJ1-4, the V gene TRBV4-1; D gene unclear. The ends were cut back, 4 bases at V and 4 bases at J, with 7 bases in the middle. Germline lookup yields CDR1 MGHRA and CDR2 YSYEKL. CDR3 length: 13 amino acids. This CDR3 is CASSLLVNEKLFF. The CDR3 region has the DNA TGCGCCAGCAGCCTCCTCGTTAATGAAAAACTGTTTTTT.

This clone appeared a few times. The chain is built from TRBV25-1 and TRBJ2-1, with D possibly matching TRBD2 (5 bases). The CDR3 totals 13 residues. The V gene's germline CDR1 is MGHDK and CDR2 SYGVNS. V lost 9 bases and J lost 4, with 13 bases in between. CDR3 region: CASTSPLYNEQFF. The DNA for the CDR3 is TGTGCCAGTACTAGTCCCCTATACAATGAGCAGTTCTTC.

This rearrangement joins TRBV5-1 to TRBJ1-1; 8 nucleotides align to TRBD1. The CDR3 covers 15 residues. Germline loops: CDR1 SGHRS, CDR2 YFSETQ. V shed 4 bases, J shed 4 bases, and the junction held 9 bases outside the gene matches. CDR3 region: CASSPATGVGTEAFF. In nucleotides, the CDR3 is TGCGCCAGCAGCCCAGCGACAGGGGTTGGCACTGAAGCTTTCTTT.

The chain joins TRBV5-1 to TRBJ2-5; 7 nucleotides align to TRBD2. CDR3 length: 15 residues. Germline-derived CDR1 and CDR2 are SGHRS and YFSETQ. The ends lost 0 bases at V and 1 base at J; junction bases unmatched: 3. CDR3 coding DNA: TGCGCCAGCAGCTTGGTGGGGACTACCCAAGAGACCCAGTACTTC. Its protein is CASSLVGTTQETQYF.

On this clone: The sample carries other DNA sequences with the same CDR3. This sequence joins TRBV9 and TRBJ2-5; TRBD2 aligns across 10 bases. Germline V gene data show CDR1 as SGDLS and CDR2 as YYNGEE. J lost 4 bases, V lost 2 bases, and 2 bases had no gene match. The CDR3 has 14 amino acids. The CDR3 region has the DNA TGTGCCAGCAGCGTCGCTAGCGGGAGAGAGACCCAGTACTTC. Its protein product is CASSVASGRETQYF.

V and J are TRBV2 and TRBJ2-3, with a weak D call TRBD2 (6 bases). CDR1 is SNHLY and CDR2 is FYNNEI in the germline V gene. The CDR3 contains 12 residues. Trimming took off 4 bases at V and 7 bases at J, with 9 bases between the two ends. The CDR3 bases are TGTGCCAGCAGTGCGGCGGGGTATACGCAGTATTTT. This gives the protein CASSAAGYTQYF.

The V and J genes are TRBV29-1 and TRBJ2-1, with TRBD1 matching 9 bases. CDR1 and CDR2 (germline): SQVTM, ANQGSEA. The junction had 9 bases not matched to a gene; V was cut back by 6 bases and J by 12 bases. The CDR3 extends over 12 amino acids. The CDR3 sequence is CSVDRGSKGQFF. The CDR3 DNA sequence: TGCAGCGTCGACAGGGGGTCGAAAGGGCAGTTCTTC.

This clone was seen once. The chain employs TRBV7-7 and TRBJ2-5; 9 bases are a match to TRBD1. Trimming took 5 bases from V and 3 from J; bases not matched to a gene: 7. Germline V gives CDR1 SSHAT, CDR2 FNYEAQ (reference sequence). This CDR3 region has 15 residues. The CDR3 DNA sequence: TGTGCCAGCAGCCCCGCTAGGACAGGGGAAGAGACCCAGTACTTC. Translated, it gives CASSPARTGEETQYF. Filled out from reference TRBV7-7 and TRBJ2-5, the complete variable domain reads GAGVSQSPRYKVTKRGQDVTLRCDPISSHATLYWYQQALGQGPEFLTYFNYEAQPDKSGLPSDRFSAERPEGSISTLTIQRTEQRDSAMYRCASSPARTGEETQYFGPGTRLLVL.

The gene calls are TRBV30 and TRBJ2-7; D possibly corresponds to TRBD1 (6 bases). V lost 4 bases, J lost 0 bases, and 10 bases lay in between. This CDR3 has 13 amino acids. Germline V gene sequence: CDR1 GTSNPN, CDR2 SVGIG (reference sequence). CDR3 sequence: CAWKRQASYEQYF. CDR3 nucleotides: TGTGCCTGGAAGCGACAGGCCTCCTACGAGCAGTACTTC.

The V call is TRBV28, the J call TRBJ2-3, with TRBD1 matching 8 bases. The CDR3 has 15 residues. Germline V gives CDR1 MDHEN, CDR2 SYDVKM. V gave up 3 bases and J gave up 4 bases; unmatched junction bases: 6. The CDR3 spells CASSFQTGASDTQYF. The DNA for the CDR3 is TGTGCCAGCAGTTTTCAGACAGGGGCTTCAGATACGCAGTATTTT.

V usage is TRBV7-8 and J usage is TRBJ2-7, with D possibly matching TRBD2 (5 bases). V dropped 1 base and J dropped 2 bases, with 12 bases sitting between them. The CDR3 length is 15 residues. From germline, CDR1 is SGHVS and CDR2 FQNEAQ. DNA for the CDR3: TGTGCCAGCAGCTTAGGAGGAGCGGATCCCTACGAGCAGTACTTC. Translation: CASSLGGADPYEQYF. Supplemented by reference TRBV7-8 and TRBJ2-7, the full variable domain reads GAGVSQSPRYKVAKRGQDVALRCDPISGHVSLFWYQQALGQGPEFLTYFQNEAQLDKSGLPSDRFFAERPEGSVSTLKIQRTQQEDSAVYLCASSLGGADPYEQYFGPGTRLTVT.

The rearrangement links TRBV5-1 to TRBJ2-7, with a weak D call TRBD2 (6 bases). Trimming removed 1 base at V and 6 bases at J, with 20 bases between. The CDR3 runs to 16 residues. Germline V lookup: CDR1 SGHRS, CDR2 YFSETQ. Written as DNA, the CDR3 is TGCGCCAGCAGCTTGTCGCTACAGCGGGTTATATCCGAGCAGTACTTC. Amino acid sequence: CASSLSLQRVISEQYF. Full variable domain (outside the CDR3, taken from reference TRBV5-1 and TRBJ2-7): KAGVTQTPRYLIKTRGQQVTLSCSPISGHRSVSWYQQTPGQGLQFLFEYFSETQRNKGNFPGRFSGRQFSNSRSEMNVSTLELGDSALYLCASSLSLQRVISEQYFGPGTRLTVT.

A note on this clone: This same CDR3 is encoded by further DNA sequences in the sample. The V call is TRBV15, the J call TRBJ1-1; 7 bases match TRBD1. Germline V gives CDR1 LNHNV, CDR2 YYDKDF (reference sequence). V lost 4 bases and J lost 5; bases outside the gene matches: 4. The CDR3 loop spans 13 amino acids. CDR3 protein: CATSKGAGTEAFF. CDR3 nucleotides: TGTGCCACCAGCAAGGGGGCCGGGACTGAAGCTTTCTTT.

V and J are TRBV7-9 and TRBJ2-7, with D hard to call. Germline assignment: CDR1 SEHNR and CDR2 FQNEAQ (reference sequence). Trimming pared 1 base from V and 6 bases from J, leaving 10 bases between. This CDR3 contains 13 residues. The CDR3 spells CASSLEPIREQYF. The CDR3 nucleotides read TGTGCCAGCAGCTTAGAACCAATCCGCGAGCAGTACTTC.

The genes are TRBV18 and TRBJ1-3; D remains ambiguous. Trimming took 4 bases from V and 4 from J, leaving 8 bases between them. CDR3 length: 13 residues. Germline V CDR1 and CDR2: KGHSH, LQKENI. The CDR3 here is CASSQAIGNTIYF. For the CDR3, the DNA is TGTGCCAGCTCACAGGCCATCGGAAACACCATATATTTT. The whole variable domain, filled in from reference TRBV18 and TRBJ1-3, reads NAGVMQNPRHLVRRRGQEARLRCSPMKGHSHVYWYRQLPEEGLKFMVYLQKENIIDESGMPKERFSAEFPKEGPSILRIQQVVRGDSAAYFCASSQAIGNTIYFGEGSWLTVV.

The V and J genes are TRBV5-1 and TRBJ2-5; 12 bases match TRBD1. The CDR3 totals 18 residues. CDR1 and CDR2 from the germline V gene are SGHRS and YFSETQ. Trimming cost V 3 bases and J 5 bases; bases outside gene matches: 14. This chain's CDR3 is CASSSLPGTGGVGETQYF. CDR3 in DNA: TGCGCCAGCAGCTCCCTCCCCGGGACAGGGGGCGTCGGGGAGACCCAGTACTTC.

J is TRBJ2-4 and V is TRBV7-2, with 9 nucleotides matching TRBD2. The CDR3 spans 17 residues. Germline V gene sequence: CDR1 SGHTA, CDR2 FQGNSA. The V gene end was trimmed by 5 bases and the J gene end by 0 bases; junction bases not matched to a gene: 8. CDR3 coding DNA: TGTGCCAGCAGCAGCCTAGCGGGACCCTTAGCCAAAAACATTCAGTACTTC. Translated: CASSSLAGPLAKNIQYF.